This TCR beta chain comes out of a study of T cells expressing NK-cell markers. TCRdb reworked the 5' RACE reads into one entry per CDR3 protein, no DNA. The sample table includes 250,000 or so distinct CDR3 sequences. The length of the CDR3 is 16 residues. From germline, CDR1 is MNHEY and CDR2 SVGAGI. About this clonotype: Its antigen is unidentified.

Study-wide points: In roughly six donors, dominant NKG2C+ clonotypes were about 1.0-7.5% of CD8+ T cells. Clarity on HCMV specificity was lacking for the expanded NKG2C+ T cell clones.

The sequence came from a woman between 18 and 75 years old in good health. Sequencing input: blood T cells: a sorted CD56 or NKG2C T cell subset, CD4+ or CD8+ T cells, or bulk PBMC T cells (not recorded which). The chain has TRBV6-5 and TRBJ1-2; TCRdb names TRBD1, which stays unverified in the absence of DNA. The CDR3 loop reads CASSYSSEGGGYGYTF.